Presented here are 19 T cell receptor beta chains from one specimen sequenced in a study of TIL therapy for anti-PD-1-resistant metastatic lung cancer. This was the immunoSEQ v3 assay. Repertoires were generated with immunoSEQ multiplex PCR, while TCRdb's copy carries only in-frame clones and drops some. The sample consists of approximately 50,000 clones, over 75% of them appearing once. The time point denotes: pre-treatment sample, taken before nivolumab and TIL therapy. The material was blood, obtained at baseline. Receptor source: a person between 30 and 80 years old with non-small cell lung cancer.

This sequence joins TRBV7-2 and TRBJ1-6; D unclear. V was cut by 3 bases and J by 3 bases, with 12 bases left in between. The CDR3 totals 16 residues. Germline V gene lookup returns CDR1 SGHTA and CDR2 FQGNSA. The CDR3 sequence: CASSLGSGYYNSPLHF. CDR3 nucleotide sequence: TGTGCCAGCAGCTTGGGATCGGGGTACTATAATTCACCCCTCCACTTT. Full variable domain (outside the CDR3, taken from reference TRBV7-2 and TRBJ1-6): GAGVSQSPSNKVTEKGKDVELRCDPISGHTALYWYRQSLGQGLEFLIYFQGNSAPDKSGLPSDRFSAERTGGSVSTLTIQRTQQEDSAVYLCASSLGSGYYNSPLHFGNGTRLTVT.

The V gene is TRBV6-6, the J gene TRBJ2-1, with TRBD1 matching 9 bases. Losses at the gene ends were 6 bases for V and 5 bases for J; bases not matched to a gene: 5. The CDR3 runs 14 residues. CDR1 MNHNY and CDR2 SVGAGI come from the germline V gene (reference sequence). The CDR3 region is CASRRTGADNEQFF. The DNA of the CDR3 is TGTGCCAGCAGGCGGACAGGGGCAGACAATGAGCAGTTCTTC.

The CDR3 DNA sequence: TGTGCCAGCAGTGGAGACAGGGTCCCCACAGATACGCAGTATTTT. Its protein product is CASSGDRVPTDTQYF. This chain uses TRBV2 with TRBJ2-3, with 7 bases fitting TRBD1. CDR1 is SNHLY and CDR2 is FYNNEI in the germline V gene. With V trimmed by 4 bases and J by 2 bases, 6 bases remained unmatched. The CDR3 runs to 15 residues.

There are a few counts of this clone. V usage is TRBV7-9 and J usage is TRBJ2-3; D not certain. The CDR3 spans 12 residues. CDR1 is SEHNR and CDR2 is FQNEAQ in the germline V gene (reference sequence). Trimming shortened V by 2 bases and J by 6 bases, and 6 bases separated the two germline ends. In nucleotides, the CDR3 is TGTGCCAGCAGCTTAACCTACGATACGCAGTATTTT. Translating gives CASSLTYDTQYF. Together with reference TRBV7-9 and TRBJ2-3, the CDR3 gives the full variable domain: DTGVSQNPRHKITKRGQNVTFRCDPISEHNRLYWYRQTLGQGPEFLTYFQNEAQLEKSRLLSDRFSAERPKGSFSTLEIQRTEQGDSAMYLCASSLTYDTQYFGPGTRLTVL.

This chain connects TRBV7-8 to TRBJ1-2; TRBD1 matches at 11 bases. V shed 5 bases and J 4 bases; nucleotides not matched to a gene: 9. The CDR3 runs to 16 residues. Looked up from germline, CDR1 is SGHVS and CDR2 is FQNEAQ. CDR3 amino acids: CASSPSRDRGVYGYTF. CDR3 DNA sequence: TGTGCCAGCAGCCCATCCCGGGACAGGGGGGTCTATGGCTACACCTTC. Combining the CDR3 with reference TRBV7-8 and TRBJ1-2 gives the whole variable domain GAGVSQSPRYKVAKRGQDVALRCDPISGHVSLFWYQQALGQGPEFLTYFQNEAQLDKSGLPSDRFFAERPEGSVSTLKIQRTQQEDSAVYLCASSPSRDRGVYGYTFGSGTRLTVV.

V usage is TRBV5-1 and J usage is TRBJ1-4; D not certain. CDR3 length: 14 amino acids. Germline values: CDR1 SGHRS, CDR2 YFSETQ. Trimming left V 2 bases short and J 8 bases short, with 13 bases between. The CDR3 DNA reads TGCGCCAGCAGCTTTGGCCCCGGCAACGAAAAACTGTTTTTT. It is translated as CASSFGPGNEKLFF. Variable domain in full (rest from reference TRBV5-1 and TRBJ1-4): KAGVTQTPRYLIKTRGQQVTLSCSPISGHRSVSWYQQTPGQGLQFLFEYFSETQRNKGNFPGRFSGRQFSNSRSEMNVSTLELGDSALYLCASSFGPGNEKLFFGSGTQLSVL.

The chain carries TRBV30 and TRBJ2-1; D is perhaps TRBD1 (5 bases). CDR3 size: 11 residues. Trimming cost V 5 bases and J 7 bases, with 9 bases left between them. In germline, CDR1 is GTSNPN, CDR2 SVGIG (reference sequence). CDR3 region: CAWGARNEQFF. The CDR3 bases are TGTGCCTGGGGGGCCAGGAATGAGCAGTTCTTC.

The rearrangement uses TRBV18 and TRBJ2-3; 8 nucleotides match TRBD2. Germline V gene sequence: CDR1 KGHSH, CDR2 LQKENI. This CDR3 has 19 amino acids. V lost 1 base to trimming and J lost 5 bases; unmatched junction nucleotides: 17. Written as DNA, the CDR3 is TGTGCCAGCTCACCACTCGGCGGTTACGGGAGGGCCAAGGAAGATACGCAGTATTTT. Protein sequence: CASSPLGGYGRAKEDTQYF. The variable domain in full, with the rest retrieved from reference TRBV18 and TRBJ2-3, is NAGVMQNPRHLVRRRGQEARLRCSPMKGHSHVYWYRQLPEEGLKFMVYLQKENIIDESGMPKERFSAEFPKEGPSILRIQQVVRGDSAAYFCASSPLGGYGRAKEDTQYFGPGTRLTVL.

The chain couples TRBV27 to TRBJ1-6, with 9 bases aligning to TRBD1. Losses at the gene ends were 7 bases for V and 1 base for J; bases not matched to a gene: 11. CDR3 length: 18 residues. CDR1 and CDR2 from the germline V gene are MNHEY and SMNVEV (reference sequence). CDR3 protein: CASTTLGTGFSYNSPLHF. The CDR3 bases are TGTGCCAGCACCACCCTTGGGACAGGGTTTTCCTATAATTCACCCCTCCACTTT.

The chain links TRBV28 to TRBJ1-6, with TRBD1 identical over 7 bases. This CDR3 comprises 16 residues. The germline V gene has CDR1 MDHEN and CDR2 SYDVKM. V was pared by 2 bases and J by 7 bases, with 8 bases of the junction left unmatched. The CDR3 protein is CASSLQAGTANSPLHF. As DNA, the CDR3 is TGTGCCAGCAGTTTACAGGCCGGGACAGCGAATTCACCCCTCCACTTT.

The chain couples TRBV25-1 to TRBJ2-7, with a weak D call TRBD2 (5 bases). The CDR3 sequence is 16 residues long. Germline CDR1 is MGHDK and CDR2 is SYGVNS. V lost 6 bases and J 0 bases, leaving 18 bases between the germline ends. CDR3 loop: CASRPSLGSGSYEQYF. In nucleotides, the CDR3 is TGTGCCAGCAGGCCTAGCTTGGGGAGCGGCTCCTACGAGCAGTACTTC.

This clone showed up just once. The gene calls are TRBV29-1 and TRBJ1-1; D might be TRBD1 (6 bases). V was pared by 5 bases and J by 1 base, with 11 bases between. CDR3 size: 13 residues. Germline assignment: CDR1 SQVTM and CDR2 ANQGSEA. This chain's CDR3 is CSVSGHPNTEAFF. The CDR3 DNA reads TGCAGCGTTTCGGGACACCCGAACACTGAAGCTTTCTTT.

This clone appeared a single time. The chain combines TRBV28 with TRBJ2-1; no definite D call. The V end was cut by 3 bases, the J end by 5 bases, with 11 bases between. The V gene's germline CDR1 is MDHEN and CDR2 SYDVKM. The length of the CDR3 is 14 residues. CDR3 DNA: TGTGCCAGCAGTTTTAGGGTCTCAAACAATGAGCAGTTCTTC. Its translation: CASSFRVSNNEQFF.

The gene calls are TRBV28 and TRBJ2-1; perhaps TRBD2 as D (6 bases). The germline V and J ends were trimmed by 5 bases and 6 bases, with 14 bases remaining between them. This CDR3 comprises 14 residues. Looked up from germline, CDR1 is MDHEN and CDR2 is SYDVKM. CDR3 bases: TGTGCCAGCAGTCCCGGCGGGACCACCAATGAGCAGTTCTTC. As protein: CASSPGGTTNEQFF.

The chain links TRBV28 to TRBJ1-5; a weak D match, TRBD1 (5 bases). Trimming cost V 9 bases and J 3 bases, with 9 bases left between them. Germline V gene sequence: CDR1 MDHEN, CDR2 SYDVKM. The CDR3 extends over 12 amino acids. CDR3 in DNA: TGTGCCAGTCGACAGTCCAATCAGCCCCAGCATTTT. It encodes CASRQSNQPQHF.

The rearrangement joins TRBV6-2 or TRBV6-3 to TRBJ1-5; maybe TRBD1 (5 bases). The germline V gene has CDR1 MNHEY and CDR2 SVGEGT. V lost 5 bases and J 6 bases, leaving 20 bases between the germline ends. The CDR3 is 16 residues long. The chain's CDR3 is CASSLGPRVVSQPQHF. The CDR3 region has the DNA TGTGCCAGCAGTCTCGGACCCAGGGTTGTGAGTCAGCCCCAGCATTTT.

On this clone itself: Other DNA sequences in this specimen translate into the identical CDR3. This CDR3 is CASSPQGYGYTF. CDR3 in DNA: TGTGCCAGCAGCCCTCAGGGCTATGGCTACACCTTC. The V call is TRBV2, the J call TRBJ1-2; possibly TRBD1 for D (5 bases). The CDR3 has 12 amino acids. The V and J ends lost 6 bases and 4 bases respectively, with 9 bases between them. CDR1 SNHLY and CDR2 FYNNEI come from the germline V gene.

This chain links TRBV4-1 with TRBJ2-2; D possibly corresponds to TRBD1 (6 bases). Looked up from germline, CDR1 is MGHRA and CDR2 is YSYEKL. The CDR3 totals 16 residues. V was cut by 4 bases and J by 5 bases, with 17 bases left in between. DNA for the CDR3: TGCGCCAGCAGCCCGCCGCCGGGACAAAGAACCGGGGAGCTGTTTTTT. It encodes CASSPPPGQRTGELFF.

There are a few counts of this clone. The chain uses TRBV2 and TRBJ1-5; no reliable D call. V shed 8 bases and J shed 0 bases, with 11 bases lying between them. The germline gives CDR1 SNHLY, CDR2 FYNNEI. This CDR3 contains 14 residues. As DNA, the CDR3 is TGTGCCAGCGCTGCCCGGTATAGCAATCAGCCCCAGCATTTT. It is translated as CASAARYSNQPQHF.